Listed below are T cell receptor beta chains from one sample, sequenced in a study of identical twins. In TCRdb, the 5' RACE reads were re-called with MiXCR into one record per CDR3 protein. The sample records 600,000 to 850,000 distinct CDR3 sequences, around a sixth being singletons. Separately, the same data were catalogued under a study of T cells expressing NK-cell markers.

The sequenced sample was PBMCs. Receptors originate from a woman under 30 in good health. CDR3s include the opening cysteine and the closing phenylalanine or tryptophan. The order of the fields is V gene, clone size, D gene, J gene, CDR3 protein, CDR3 DNA. A D gene is named only where the DNA matches it firmly. Part of the rows lack a size; the others show once, few, many or a class for expanded clones.

>TRBV6-1|-|-|TRBJ2-1
CASTSGRGTYNEQFF
TGTGCCAGCACCTCGGGACGGGGCACCTACAATGAGCAGTTCTTC
>TRBV20-1|-|TRBD2|TRBJ2-1
CSARGPSGRVNEQFF
TGCAGTGCTAGAGGCCCTAGCGGGAGGGTGAATGAGCAGTTCTTC
>TRBV7-8|once|TRBD2|TRBJ2-1
CASSFFGGGADEQFF
TGTGCCAGCAGCTTTTTTGGGGGAGGGGCGGATGAGCAGTTCTTC
>TRBV6-2/TRBV6-3|-|-|TRBJ2-1
CASTYREPRGEQFF
TGTGCCAGCACCTACCGGGAGCCGCGGGGTGAGCAGTTCTTC
>TRBV10-3|-|-|TRBJ2-5
CAISESPRVTQYF
TGTGCCATCAGTGAGTCCCCTAGGGTGACCCAGTACTTC
>TRBV12-5|-|-|TRBJ2-1
CASGLEGGNEQFF
TGTGCTAGTGGTTTGGAGGGGGGGAATGAGCAGTTCTTC
>TRBV11-2|few|-|TRBJ2-4
CASSSFYVVYF
TGTGCCAGCAGCTCCTTTTATGTAGTGTACTTC
>TRBV5-1|-|TRBD2|TRBJ2-1
CASSSPGTSSLYNEQFF
TGCGCCAGCAGCTCTCCCGGGACTAGCAGCCTCTACAATGAGCAGTTCTTC
>TRBV5-1|few|-|TRBJ2-2
CASSSEAEPNTGELFF
TGCGCCAGCAGCTCGGAGGCAGAACCGAACACCGGGGAGCTGTTTTTT
>TRBV20-1|few|-|TRBJ1-2
CSARVGYGYTF
TGCAGTGCTAGAGTAGGGTACGGCTACACCTTC
>TRBV10-3|-|-|TRBJ2-7
CATHEGGGNSYEQYF
TGTGCCACCCACGAGGGGGGGGGAAACTCCTACGAGCAGTACTTC
>TRBV10-3|few|TRBD1|TRBJ1-2
CAITERQGIIANYGYTF
TGTGCCATCACTGAGAGACAGGGGATCATAGCTAACTATGGCTACACCTTC
>TRBV29-1|-|-|TRBJ2-3
CSVDGQNTDTQYF
TGCAGCGTTGATGGGCAGAACACAGATACGCAGTATTTT
>TRBV7-2|few|-|TRBJ2-1
CASSLLLLYEQFF
TGTGCCAGCAGCCTCCTCTTGTTGTATGAGCAGTTCTTC
>TRBV20-1|few|-|TRBJ2-7
CSAPGSRTHEQYF
TGCAGTGCTCCTGGGAGTAGAACCCACGAGCAGTACTTC
>TRBV7-2|few|TRBD1|TRBJ1-5
CASSIFGQGNQPQHF
TGTGCCAGCAGCATCTTCGGACAGGGCAATCAGCCCCAGCATTTT
>TRBV6-2/TRBV6-3|few|-|TRBJ1-5
CASRKQGQIYIGNQPQHF
TGTGCCAGCAGAAAACAGGGTCAGATCTATATCGGCAATCAGCCCCAGCATTTT
>TRBV7-9|-|-|TRBJ2-7
CASSPSPGYEQYF
TGTGCCAGCAGCCCATCCCCGGGCTACGAGCAGTACTTC
>TRBV29-1|few|-|TRBJ2-7
CSVGTGSDEQYF
TGCAGCGTGGGAACGGGAAGCGACGAGCAGTACTTC
>TRBV19|-|TRBD2|TRBJ2-1
CASSGHVAGPTYNEQFF
TGTGCCAGTAGTGGACACGTAGCGGGGCCTACCTACAATGAGCAGTTCTTC
>TRBV6-1|-|TRBD2|TRBJ2-3
CASSAGEGTDTQYF
TGTGCCAGCTCGGCGGGAGAGGGCACAGATACGCAGTATTTT
>TRBV12-3/TRBV12-4|-|-|TRBJ2-7
CASSLAGGGPYEQYF
TGTGCCAGCAGTTTAGCGGGTGGGGGGCCTTACGAGCAGTACTTC
>TRBV11-2|few|TRBD2|TRBJ2-2
CASSVLRGLAATGELFF
TGTGCCAGCAGCGTCCTCAGGGGACTAGCGGCGACCGGGGAGCTGTTTTTT
>TRBV7-2|few|-|TRBJ2-1
CASSSLGAPRYNEQFF
TGTGCCAGCAGCTCCCTTGGGGCTCCACGATACAATGAGCAGTTCTTC
>TRBV20-1|few|TRBD2|TRBJ2-1
CSARDPSGRGNEQFF
TGCAGTGCTAGAGACCCTAGCGGGAGGGGTAATGAGCAGTTCTTC
>TRBV12-3/TRBV12-4|-|-|TRBJ2-1
CASSPLGGGDSNEQFF
TGTGCCAGCAGTCCCCTGGGCGGGGGCGATTCCAATGAGCAGTTCTTC